Listed below are T cell receptor beta chains from one sample, sequenced in a study of blood T cell repertoires in COVID-19. Clones were sequenced by immunoSEQ multiplex PCR, and TCRdb holds only the in-frame ones, with some missing. The sample lists fewer than 120,000 clones; 76% were seen once. Sequenced: peripheral blood. The receptors shown here come from an elderly woman with acute or convalescent COVID-19. Both conserved end residues are part of each CDR3. Each record gives: V gene, J gene, clone size, D gene, CDR3 length, CDR3 protein, CDR3 DNA. The D gene is left open where the match is weak. Expanded clones are given a class, and other clones once, few, many or no size at all.

TRBV19	TRBJ1-3	NA	NA	16	CASSIGALSSGNTIYF	TGTGCCAGTAGTATAGGTGCCTTGAGCTCTGGAAACACCATATATTTT
TRBV21-1	TRBJ1-4	NA	NA	18	CASSPPRGTGIPNEKLFF	TGTGCCAGCAGCCCACCGCGAGGGACAGGGATACCTAATGAAAAACTGTTTTTT
TRBV6-5	TRBJ1-1	once	TRBD1	15	CASSQRTGTYTEAFF	TGTGCCAGCAGTCAACGGACAGGGACCTACACTGAAGCTTTCTTT
TRBV10-3	TRBJ2-3	NA	NA	15	CAISERAGWEDTQYF	TGTGCCATCAGTGAGCGGGCAGGGTGGGAAGATACGCAGTATTTT
TRBV6-6	TRBJ2-2	NA	TRBD1	14	CASSYPTGDGELFF	TGTGCCAGCAGTTACCCGACAGGGGACGGGGAGCTGTTTTTT
TRBV7-9	TRBJ1-2	NA	TRBD1	16	CASSLAWGQGDYGYTF	TGTGCCAGCAGCTTAGCGTGGGGACAGGGAGACTATGGCTACACCTTC
TRBV11-2	TRBJ1-2	NA	NA	14	CASSNRDKNYGYTF	TGTGCCAGCAGCAACCGGGACAAGAACTATGGCTACACCTTC
TRBV6-5	TRBJ1-2	NA	NA	15	CASSPLRGSVWGYTF	TGTGCCAGCAGTCCCCTGCGGGGTTCGGTGTGGGGCTACACCTTC
TRBV6-2/TRBV6-3	TRBJ1-1	NA	NA	13	CASSWGVGTEAFF	TGTGCCAGCAGTTGGGGGGTAGGGACTGAAGCTTTCTTT
TRBV5-1	TRBJ2-7	NA	NA	16	CASSLAGVAGWYEQYF	TGCGCCAGCAGCTTGGCCGGGGTAGCTGGGTGGTACGAGCAGTACTTC
TRBV2	TRBJ2-1	NA	TRBD2	15	CASSRSSGFYNEQFF	TGTGCCAGCAGTCGGTCTAGCGGATTCTACAATGAGCAGTTCTTC
TRBV7-9	TRBJ2-1	NA	TRBD2	16	CASSPPGLAGGNEQFF	TGTGCCAGCAGCCCACCGGGACTAGCGGGGGGCAATGAGCAGTTCTTC
TRBV27	TRBJ2-3	NA	TRBD2	15	CASSLAGGFTDTQYF	TGTGCCAGCAGTTTAGCGGGGGGGTTCACAGATACGCAGTATTTT
TRBV27	TRBJ2-4	NA	NA	16	CARDCGGRKAKNIQYF	TGTGCCAGAGACTGTGGGGGGAGAAAAGCCAAAAACATTCAGTACTTC
TRBV5-1	TRBJ1-1	few	NA	14	CASSTGEEYTEAFF	TGCGCCAGCAGCACTGGGGAGGAGTACACTGAAGCTTTCTTT
TRBV7-2	TRBJ2-7	NA	TRBD2	15	CASSSSVGGAYEQYF	TGTGCCAGCAGCTCCAGCGTTGGGGGGGCCTACGAGCAGTACTTC
TRBV29-1	TRBJ2-2	few	TRBD1	14	CSVGQGANTGELFF	TGCAGCGTTGGACAGGGGGCGAACACCGGGGAGCTGTTTTTT
TRBV5-1	TRBJ1-4	NA	NA	15	CASSLAGATNEKLFF	TGCGCCAGCAGCTTGGCGGGTGCAACTAATGAAAAACTGTTTTTT
TRBV2	TRBJ1-5	NA	TRBD1	16	CASSESETGGFQPQHF	TGTGCCAGCAGTGAATCTGAGACAGGGGGCTTTCAGCCCCAGCATTTT
TRBV6-6	TRBJ1-6	NA	TRBD1	15	CASSRNRGTNSPLHF	TGTGCCAGCAGCCGTAACAGGGGGACCAATTCACCCCTCCACTTT
TRBV11-2	TRBJ2-3	NA	TRBD1	17	CASSLGTGGYMPDTQYF	TGTGCCAGCAGCTTAGGTACAGGGGGTTATATGCCAGATACGCAGTATTTT
TRBV19	TRBJ1-1	NA	NA	14	CASSQVGGATEAFF	TGTGCCAGTAGCCAAGTGGGGGGGGCTACTGAAGCTTTCTTT
TRBV7-2	TRBJ2-7	NA	TRBD2	13	CASSPRSSGRQYF	TGTGCCAGCAGCCCCCGTTCTAGCGGGAGGCAGTACTTC
TRBV6-5	TRBJ1-2	NA	NA	15	CASSYSRGGNYGYTF	TGTGCCAGCAGTTACTCAAGGGGTGGGAACTATGGCTACACCTTC
TRBV2	TRBJ1-6	NA	NA	13	CASSDNRYSPLHF	TGTGCCAGCAGTGACAACAGATATTCACCCCTCCACTTT
TRBV28	TRBJ1-5	NA	TRBD1	14	CASSTGTANQPQHF	TGTGCCAGCAGTACCGGGACAGCAAATCAGCCCCAGCATTTT
TRBV5-1	TRBJ2-5	NA	TRBD2	16	CASSLAPSGVKETQYF	TGCGCCAGCAGCTTGGCTCCTAGCGGTGTAAAAGAGACCCAGTACTTC
TRBV3-1/TRBV3-2	TRBJ2-1	NA	TRBD2	15	CASSQTSGGADEQFF	TGTGCCAGCAGCCAAACTAGCGGGGGGGCAGATGAGCAGTTCTTC
TRBV11-2	TRBJ2-7	NA	TRBD1	13	CASSPDRGNEQYF	TGTGCCAGCAGCCCGGACAGGGGCAACGAGCAGTACTTC